This TCR beta chain was captured by sequencing in a study of identical twins. The study, taken as a whole, reports: Abundant beta clonotypes from cord blood bore fewer insertions; memory repertoires lacked this pattern. Out-of-frame TCR alpha sharing observed in monozygotic twins exceeded model estimates. Invariant MAIT and iNKT cells are populations that could partly confound zero-insertion analyses.

Deletions cut 6 bases from V and 5 bases from J, with 9 bases between. Germline CDR1 is WNHNN and CDR2 is SYGVQD (reference sequence). The CDR3 runs 12 residues. This clonotype was seen just once. What it binds is not known. A template switching step contributed a universal primer site, while unique molecular identifiers were present in the cDNA. Via MiXCR, TCRdb re-called the 5' RACE reads, giving one row per CDR3 protein. The repertoire includes 1,800,000 or so distinct CDR3 sequences, roughly 35% of them detected once, and over 0.25% sits in the top ten. The sample comprised cord blood. The V gene is TRBV10-1, the J gene TRBJ2-3; D unclear. The clonotype was recovered from a newborn girl in good health. CDR3 DNA: TGCGCCAGCAGCAAGATTGGAGATACGCAGTATTTT. Translating gives CASSKIGDTQYF.